Listed below are T cell receptor beta chains from one sample, sequenced in a study of T cell changes during pregnancy in multiple sclerosis. Here immunoSEQ multiplex PCR was the method, and the copy in TCRdb shows in-frame clones only, minus some. Of about 80,000 clones listed, 94% are singletons. The specimen was peripheral blood, collected in the third trimester of pregnancy. The receptors were sampled from a female donor with multiple sclerosis, enrolled in a pregnancy study. CDR3s include the opening cysteine and the closing phenylalanine or tryptophan. D genes are given only for firm matches. Some rows mark clone size as missing; the rest say once, few, many or name a class of expanded clone.

D | J | length | size | V | DNA | CDR3
NA | TRBJ2-7 | 13 | NA | TRBV9 | TGTGCCAGCGAGGTACTGAGCTCCTACGAGCAGTACTTC | CASEVLSSYEQYF
TRBD1 | TRBJ1-3 | 15 | NA | TRBV9 | TGTGCCAGCAGCGTAGGGGGACAGCCAGGTAACACCATATATTTT | CASSVGGQPGNTIYF
NA | TRBJ2-7 | 12 | NA | TRBV15 | TGTGCCACCAGCAGACCTAACTACGAGCAGTACTTC | CATSRPNYEQYF
NA | TRBJ1-4 | 14 | few | TRBV10-3 | TGTGCCATCAGGGGAGGAGGAACTAATGAAAAACTGTTTTTT | CAIRGGGTNEKLFF
TRBD1 | TRBJ1-6 | 16 | NA | TRBV7-2 | TGTGCCAGCAGCTTAGCGGACAGGGAAATTAATTCACCCCTCCACTTT | CASSLADREINSPLHF
TRBD2 | TRBJ2-1 | 13 | NA | TRBV29-1 | TGCAGCGTTGATACGGGGGGTCGAGGTGAGCAGTTCTTC | CSVDTGGRGEQFF
TRBD2 | TRBJ2-1 | 16 | NA | TRBV27 | TGTGCCAGCAGTCTTTCTAGCGGGGACTCCTACAATGAGCAGTTCTTC | CASSLSSGDSYNEQFF
TRBD1 | TRBJ1-4 | 15 | once | TRBV19 | TGTGCCAGTAGCGACAGGGGGCAAGAAGATGAAAAACTGTTTTTT | CASSDRGQEDEKLFF
TRBD2 | TRBJ2-1 | 13 | NA | TRBV10-3 | TGTGCCATCAGTGGGACTAGGTCAGATGAGCAGTTCTTC | CAISGTRSDEQFF
NA | TRBJ2-1 | 15 | NA | TRBV9 | TGTGCCAGCAGCGAGGACATGGGGGGTTACAATGAGCAGTTCTTC | CASSEDMGGYNEQFF
NA | TRBJ1-5 | 14 | NA | TRBV28 | TGTGCCAGCAGGAAGCCGGTTAGCAATCAGCCCCAGCATTTT | CASRKPVSNQPQHF
TRBD2 | TRBJ2-3 | 14 | NA | TRBV30 | TGTGCCTGGACAAGCGGGGGGTCCACAGATACGCAGTATTTT | CAWTSGGSTDTQYF
TRBD1 | TRBJ2-7 | 12 | NA | TRBV19 | TGTGCCAGTGGAGGGACAGGTGGTGAGCAGTACTTC | CASGGTGGEQYF
TRBD1 | TRBJ1-2 | 12 | NA | TRBV7-9 | TGTGCCAGCAGCCTCGGACAGGGTGGCTACACCTTC | CASSLGQGGYTF
NA | TRBJ2-5 | 14 | NA | TRBV2 | TGTGCCAGCGACCCCCGGGACTCACAAGAGACCCAGTACTTC | CASDPRDSQETQYF
NA | TRBJ1-1 | 10 | once | TRBV6-6 | TGTGCCAGCGAGGACACTGAAGCTTTCTTT | CASEDTEAFF
NA | TRBJ1-1 | 13 | NA | TRBV30 | TGTGCCTGGAGGGGACTCGGGACCACTGAAGCTTTCTTT | CAWRGLGTTEAFF
NA | TRBJ2-3 | 14 | NA | TRBV25-1 | TGTGCCAGCAGTGAATATCGGGACACAGATACGCAGTATTTT | CASSEYRDTDTQYF
TRBD1 | TRBJ2-1 | 14 | NA | TRBV4-1 | TGCGCCAACATGGGACAGGGGAGGTCAAATGAGCAGTTCTTC | CANMGQGRSNEQFF
NA | TRBJ1-2 | 17 | NA | TRBV2 | TGTGCCACCCGGAGTGTATTGGGGAGCCTTCCAATCAATGGCTACACCTTC | CATRSVLGSLPINGYTF
TRBD1 | TRBJ2-5 | 14 | few | TRBV7-9 | TGTGCCAGCAGCCTGGGACAGGGATGGGAGACCCAGTACTTC | CASSLGQGWETQYF
TRBD1 | TRBJ1-1 | 12 | NA | TRBV6-6 | TGTGCCAGCGACAGGGGCGGCCCTGAAGCTTTCTTT | CASDRGGPEAFF
TRBD2 | TRBJ2-3 | 16 | NA | TRBV7-8 | TGTGCCAGCAGCACCGGGACTAGCGGATTCATACCTACGCAGTATTTT | CASSTGTSGFIPTQYF
TRBD1 | TRBJ1-2 | 13 | once | TRBV5-1 | TGCGCCAGCAGCAAGGGACAGGGGCCCGGCTACACCTTC | CASSKGQGPGYTF
TRBD2 | TRBJ2-1 | 17 | once | TRBV2 | TGTGCCAGCAGTCGGACTAGCGGGGGGCCCAATTACAATGAGCAGTTCTTC | CASSRTSGGPNYNEQFF
NA | TRBJ2-3 | 11 | NA | TRBV5-6 | TGTGCCAGCAAGAGGTTGGATACGCAGTATTTT | CASKRLDTQYF
TRBD1 | TRBJ1-3 | 17 | once | TRBV5-4 | TGTGCCAGCAGCTTGGGAGACAGGGCCGTGCTTGGAAACACCATATATTTT | CASSLGDRAVLGNTIYF
TRBD2 | TRBJ2-3 | 15 | NA | TRBV6-5 | TGTGCCAGCAGTTTGGGACTAGTTAGCACAGATACGCAGTATTTT | CASSLGLVSTDTQYF
TRBD1 | TRBJ1-3 | 15 | NA | TRBV9 | TGTGCCAGCAGCGTAGGAGGGGGCAGGGGAAACACCATATATTTT | CASSVGGGRGNTIYF
TRBD1 | TRBJ2-7 | 15 | NA | TRBV15 | TGTGCCACCAGCAGAGGGGGACAGGGGGCCGGGGAGCAGTACTTC | CATSRGGQGAGEQYF
TRBD1 | TRBJ2-5 | 15 | NA | TRBV7-9 | TGTGCCAGCAGCTTAGGGGCAGGGGGCCTGGAGACCCAGTACTTC | CASSLGAGGLETQYF
NA | TRBJ2-1 | 14 | NA | TRBV2 | TGTGCCAGCAGTGGCGTAGGGACACTCAATGAGCAGTTCTTC | CASSGVGTLNEQFF
NA | TRBJ1-2 | 18 | NA | TRBV27 | TGTGCCAGCAGTCCAAATCGGGACATGGCGGGAGGTAACTATGGCTACACCTTC | CASSPNRDMAGGNYGYTF
TRBD1 | TRBJ1-3 | 14 | NA | TRBV5-4 | TGTGCCAGCAGTCGACAGGGGAGGGGAAACACCATATATTTT | CASSRQGRGNTIYF
NA | TRBJ1-1 | 11 | once | TRBV20-1 | TGCAGTGCTAGGGTGCGACAGGAAGCTTTCTTT | CSARVRQEAFF
TRBD2 | TRBJ2-3 | 15 | NA | TRBV6-4 | TGTGCCAGCAGCGGACTAGCGGGGGGCGCAGATACGCAGTATTTT | CASSGLAGGADTQYF
TRBD1 | TRBJ1-2 | 14 | NA | TRBV6-1 | TGTGCCAGCAGTGATCTCGGGACAGGGTATGGCTACACCTTC | CASSDLGTGYGYTF
NA | TRBJ2-1 | 15 | NA | TRBV19 | TGTGCCAGTAGTCTTAAGGGAGATGTGAGGTATGAGCAGTTCTTC | CASSLKGDVRYEQFF
TRBD2 | TRBJ2-7 | 15 | NA | TRBV6-1 | TGTGCCAGCAGTGAAGGACTAGCGGGGGGCTACGAGCAGTACTTC | CASSEGLAGGYEQYF
NA | TRBJ1-1 | 13 | once | TRBV29-1 | TGCAGCGTTGTAAGGCGGTTGAACACTGAAGCTTTCTTT | CSVVRRLNTEAFF
TRBD2 | TRBJ2-1 | 13 | NA | TRBV7-3 | TGTGCCAGCTCCGCGGGGGGTCGCGATGAGCAGTTCTTC | CASSAGGRDEQFF
NA | TRBJ2-1 | 18 | NA | TRBV27 | TGTGCCAGCAGTTGGGTTAGTTCTTCGGGACTCCCTTTGAATGAGCAGTTCTTC | CASSWVSSSGLPLNEQFF
NA | TRBJ2-5 | 10 | NA | TRBV30 | TGTGCCTGGAGCCGGGAGACCCAGTACTTC | CAWSRETQYF
NA | TRBJ1-4 | 13 | NA | TRBV2 | TGTGCCAGCAGTCAGGGGCAAGGTGAAAAACTGTTTTTT | CASSQGQGEKLFF
NA | TRBJ2-7 | 15 | NA | TRBV5-4 | TGTGCCAGCAGCTTGGGGCCGGGGGACAGCTACGAGCAGTACTTC | CASSLGPGDSYEQYF
TRBD2 | TRBJ2-1 | 16 | NA | TRBV2 | TGTGCCAGCAGTGGAGGGAGTAGCGGGGGCCTCAATGAGCAGTTCTTC | CASSGGSSGGLNEQFF
TRBD1 | TRBJ2-2 | 16 | NA | TRBV7-3 | TGTGCCAGCAGCCGATCTGGACAGGGACTCACCGGGGAGCTGTTTTTT | CASSRSGQGLTGELFF
TRBD2 | TRBJ2-3 | 15 | NA | TRBV7-9 | TGTGCCAGCAGCTTAGGACAAAGCGGGGCAGATACGCAGTATTTT | CASSLGQSGADTQYF
NA | TRBJ2-7 | 14 | NA | TRBV11-3 | TGTGCCAGCAGCTTAGGGGCGGGCTCCTACGAGCAGTACTTC | CASSLGAGSYEQYF
NA | TRBJ1-2 | 14 | NA | TRBV5-6 | TGTGCCAGCGGGGGCAGAACTATCCGTAGGGGCTACACCTTC | CASGGRTIRRGYTF
NA | TRBJ2-3 | 14 | NA | TRBV5-1 | TGCGCCAGCAGCCCTCAGGGGAGTTCAGATACGCAGTATTTT | CASSPQGSSDTQYF
NA | TRBJ1-3 | 17 | NA | TRBV11-2 | TGTGCCAGCAGCTTAGAAGGTCCCCGACAGTCTGGAAACACCATATATTTT | CASSLEGPRQSGNTIYF
TRBD1 | TRBJ2-7 | 15 | NA | TRBV7-6 | TGTGCCAGCAGCCCTCGGACAGGGGGTAATAACGAGCAGTACTTC | CASSPRTGGNNEQYF